This paragraph covers one T cell receptor beta chain sequence. Its antigen is undetermined. This entry is derived from a study of T cell clones after liver transplantation. Study-level findings and limits: Small, mixed patient groups and varying post-transplant times limit these conclusions.

TCRdb's copy holds only in-frame clones and misses some; the assay was immunoSEQ multiplex PCR. The sample lists 6,000 to 6,500 clones, around 85% occurring once. This receptor was taken from a human donor who received a liver transplant. Specimen: CD8+ T cells from blood, collected before liver transplant.

The CDR3: CASSQDTSSYEQYF. The CDR3 region has the DNA TGCGCCAGCAGCCAAGACACAAGCTCCTACGAGCAGTACTTC. V usage is TRBV4-3 and J usage is TRBJ2-7; D is unresolved. From germline, CDR1 is LGHNA and CDR2 YSLEER. Trimming cost V 0 bases and J 0 bases, with 6 bases left between them. CDR3 size: 14 residues.